The T cell receptor beta chain described here comes from a study of control samples from healthy donors and cancer patients. Measured with immunoSEQ multiplex PCR; TCRdb has only the in-frame clones, and not every one. The table records approximately 120,000 clones, roughly 87% of them present only once. The CDR3 is made up of 12 amino acids. Per the germline V gene, CDR1 is GTSNPN and CDR2 is SVGIG (reference sequence). V was trimmed by 0 bases and J by 13 bases, leaving 13 bases between them. V is TRBV30 and J is TRBJ2-1; D is undetermined. The sequencing input was blood. The receptor comes from a man aged 35 to 55 in good health. Here the CDR3 DNA reads TGTGCCTGGAGTGTCCCTCCCGGTCCTCAGTTCTTC. It specifies CAWSVPPGPQFF.